A selection of T cell receptor beta chains follows, all from one sample in a study of blood T cells in healthy people across ages. In TCRdb, the 5' RACE reads were re-called with MiXCR into one record per CDR3 protein. This sample has 1.5 million to 2 million distinct CDR3 sequences, with about 49% found just once. Material for sequencing was blood. All receptors derive from a middle-aged woman in good health. Each CDR3 is given with its conserved first and last residue. The D gene is left open where the match is weak. Not every row has a clone size; where given, it reads once, few, many or a size class.

TRBV24-1	NA	TRBD1	TRBJ2-7	CATSESGGLYEQYF	TGTGCCACCAGTGAGTCAGGGGGCCTCTACGAGCAGTACTTC
TRBV12-3/TRBV12-4	once	NA	TRBJ1-2	CASSSDRCGYTF	TGTGCCAGCTCTAGTGACCGGTGTGGCTACACCTTC
TRBV20-1	NA	TRBD2	TRBJ2-1	CSAIPSGGRKKNNEQFF	TGCAGTGCCATCCCTAGCGGGGGCCGAAAAAAAAACAATGAGCAGTTCTTC
TRBV4-1	NA	NA	TRBJ2-3	CASSHRAGASTDTQYF	TGCGCCAGCAGCCACCGTGCGGGGGCTAGCACAGATACGCAGTATTTT
TRBV7-2	few	TRBD2	TRBJ2-6	CASSTGLAGTGANVLTF	TGTGCCAGCAGCACGGGACTAGCGGGAACTGGGGCCAACGTCCTGACTTTC
TRBV7-9	NA	NA	TRBJ2-7	CASSKTTGSYEQYF	TGTGCCAGCAGTAAAACTACAGGGTCCTACGAGCAGTACTTC
TRBV29-1	few	NA	TRBJ1-2	CSVEDGRGFYGYTF	TGCAGCGTTGAAGATGGGAGGGGGTTCTATGGCTACACCTTC
TRBV4-3	NA	TRBD1	TRBJ1-6	CASSQDRQGRNSPLHF	TGCGCCAGCAGCCAAGACCGACAGGGGAGGAATTCACCCCTCCACTTT
TRBV6-6	NA	NA	TRBJ1-2	CASRQRDYGYTF	TGTGCCAGCAGACAGAGGGACTATGGCTACACCTTC
TRBV5-1	NA	NA	TRBJ1-6	CASSPRNLNSPLHF	TGCGCCAGCAGCCCCCGAAACCTTAATTCACCCCTCCACTTT
TRBV7-2	NA	TRBD2	TRBJ2-3	CASSLGLAGGPGDTQYF	TGTGCCAGCAGCTTAGGACTAGCGGGGGGGCCCGGAGATACGCAGTATTTT
TRBV7-2	NA	TRBD2	TRBJ2-1	CASSPQVGGASYNEQFF	TGTGCCAGCAGCCCCCAGGTCGGGGGGGCTTCCTACAATGAGCAGTTCTTC
TRBV3-1	NA	NA	TRBJ1-6	CASSQEAGHSPLHF	TGTGCCAGCAGCCAAGAGGCGGGGCATTCACCCCTCCACTTT
TRBV5-6	NA	TRBD2	TRBJ2-1	CASGEVGGLWDEQFF	TGTGCCAGCGGTGAGGTCGGGGGGTTATGGGATGAGCAGTTCTTC
TRBV12-3/TRBV12-4	NA	NA	TRBJ2-5	CASSEPRTFGLETQYF	TGTGCCAGCAGTGAACCGCGGACCTTCGGCCTTGAGACCCAGTACTTC
TRBV20-1	few	NA	TRBJ2-3	CSAIAASSTDTQYF	TGCAGTGCTATAGCGGCTTCTAGCACAGATACGCAGTATTTT
TRBV7-3	NA	TRBD2	TRBJ2-1	CASSPSGGDNEQFF	TGTGCCAGCAGTCCGAGCGGGGGAGATAATGAGCAGTTCTTC
TRBV4-2	NA	TRBD2	TRBJ2-1	CASSSELAGGHKFF	TGTGCCAGCAGCTCTGAACTAGCGGGGGGGCATAAGTTCTTC
TRBV9	NA	NA	TRBJ1-1	CASSEQTGPNTEAFF	TGTGCCAGCAGCGAACAGACAGGACCGAACACTGAAGCTTTCTTT
TRBV7-2	NA	NA	TRBJ2-1	CASSFAGRQQFF	TGTGCCAGCAGCTTTGCAGGACGACAGCAGTTCTTC
TRBV5-1	NA	TRBD2	TRBJ2-1	CASRMAGGSYNEQFF	TGCGCCAGCAGGATGGCGGGGGGCTCCTACAATGAGCAGTTCTTC
TRBV29-1	NA	NA	TRBJ2-5	CSVSLSQETQYF	TGCAGCGTTTCTCTCTCCCAAGAGACCCAGTACTTC
TRBV11-2	NA	TRBD1	TRBJ2-6	CASSLETGATPGANVLTF	TGTGCCAGCAGCTTAGAGACAGGGGCCACCCCTGGGGCCAACGTCCTGACTTTC
TRBV6-2/TRBV6-3	NA	NA	TRBJ2-4	CASSYLNIQYF	TGTGCCAGCAGTTACCTTAACATTCAGTACTTC
TRBV7-2	few	NA	TRBJ2-1	CASSLDHREQFF	TGTGCCAGCAGCTTAGATCATCGGGAGCAGTTCTTC
TRBV28	NA	NA	TRBJ2-2	CASSLRGLLNTGELFF	TGTGCCAGCAGTTTAAGGGGTCTCTTGAACACCGGGGAGCTGTTTTTT
TRBV11-1	NA	NA	TRBJ2-7	CASSPWLTFPPYEQYF	TGTGCCAGCAGCCCATGGCTCACTTTCCCCCCCTACGAGCAGTACTTC
TRBV28	NA	NA	TRBJ1-2	CASSQTRTLSGDGYTF	TGTGCCAGCAGTCAAACACGGACTCTTTCAGGGGATGGCTACACCTTC
TRBV20-1	NA	TRBD1	TRBJ2-5	CSALKGQGEAQYF	TGCAGTGCCCTTAAGGGACAGGGAGAGGCCCAGTACTTC
TRBV9	few	TRBD2	TRBJ2-5	CASSATRTSGIQETQYF	TGTGCCAGCAGCGCCACTCGGACTAGCGGGATCCAAGAGACCCAGTACTTC
TRBV27	few	TRBD2	TRBJ2-1	CASSFLISGDYNEQFF	TGTGCCAGCAGTTTTCTAATTAGCGGGGATTACAATGAGCAGTTCTTC
TRBV28	NA	NA	TRBJ2-5	CASSARRGDRTKETQETQYF	TGTGCCAGCAGCGCCCGCCGGGGGGACAGGACTAAGGAAACTCAAGAGACCCAGTACTTC
TRBV7-2	NA	TRBD2	TRBJ2-5	CASSSGSGGGRNEQYF	TGTGCCAGCAGCTCCGGTTCGGGCGGGGGGAGAAATGAGCAGTACTTC
TRBV6-5	few	TRBD1	TRBJ2-7	CASSYSLNRGQDEQYF	TGTGCCAGCAGTTACTCTCTGAACAGGGGGCAGGACGAGCAGTACTTC
TRBV20-1	NA	TRBD2	TRBJ2-3	CSAPNWGGTDTQYF	TGCAGTGCTCCCAATTGGGGGGGGACAGATACGCAGTATTTT
TRBV7-2	few	NA	TRBJ2-5	CASSLVTGWETQYF	TGTGCCAGCAGCTTAGTTACGGGCTGGGAGACCCAGTACTTC
TRBV3-1	NA	NA	TRBJ2-3	CASSQDGLEGAYTDTQYF	TGTGCCAGCAGCCAAGATGGGTTGGAAGGGGCCTACACAGATACGCAGTATTTT
TRBV27	many	NA	TRBJ1-2	CASSFGQNYGYTF	TGTGCCAGCAGTTTTGGTCAGAATTATGGCTACACCTTC
TRBV2	few	NA	TRBJ2-5	CASFPRWASGETQYF	TGTGCCAGCTTCCCCCGGTGGGCTTCCGGAGAGACCCAGTACTTC
TRBV7-6	NA	TRBD1	TRBJ1-2	CASSLRQGAPKSDGYTF	TGTGCCAGCAGCTTACGGCAGGGGGCGCCGAAAAGTGATGGCTACACCTTC
TRBV6-1	NA	NA	TRBJ2-7	CASSLGGALDYEQYF	TGTGCCAGCAGTTTAGGGGGGGCGTTGGACTACGAGCAGTACTTC